The 26 T cell receptor beta chains in this list originate from one sample, sequenced in a study of identical twins. TCRdb recomputed calls from the 5' RACE reads with MiXCR, one row per CDR3 protein. The sample consists of 1.5 million to 2 million distinct CDR3 sequences, 25% to 35% of them appearing once. Specimen: cord blood. These receptor sequences come from a newborn girl in good health.

The chain carries TRBV11-1 and TRBJ2-1; 11 bases agree with TRBD2. The J call may be in error: the DNA end matches TRBJ2-7 better. Looked up from germline, CDR1 is SGHAT and CDR2 is FQDESV (reference sequence). CDR3 length: 16 residues. CDR3: CASSPETSGTFNEQYF. The DNA for the CDR3 is TGTGCCAGCAGCCCAGAGACTAGCGGGACTTTCAATGAGCAGTACTTC.

This sequence joins TRBV6-5 and TRBJ1-2; D not resolved. Germline-derived CDR1 and CDR2 are MNHEY and SVGAGI. The V gene lost 4 bases and the J gene lost 7 bases, with 16 bases spanning the gap. This CDR3 contains 14 residues. The CDR3 reads CASSLTGSLAGYTF. CDR3 sequence (DNA): TGTGCCAGCAGTTTGACGGGTAGTTTAGCTGGCTACACCTTC.

This sequence joins TRBV6-5 and TRBJ2-3, with 8 bases aligning to TRBD1. The ends lost 8 bases at V and 5 bases at J; junction bases unmatched: 6. The length of the CDR3 is 13 residues. The germline CDR1 and CDR2 sequences are MNHEY and SVGAGI. Here the CDR3 reads CASHQGAVDTQYF. CDR3 DNA: TGTGCCAGCCATCAGGGGGCCGTAGATACGCAGTATTTT.

CDR3 in DNA: TGTGCCAGCAGTCCCTATTGGGGACAGGGAAATGGCCTTCAGCCCCAGCATTTT. This translates into CASSPYWGQGNGLQPQHF. The chain carries TRBV28 and TRBJ1-5; 9 nucleotides align to TRBD1. Germline-derived CDR1 and CDR2 are MDHEN and SYDVKM. Trimming took 5 bases from V and 6 from J; bases not matched to a gene: 17. The CDR3 sequence is 18 residues long.

The chain is built from TRBV3-1 and TRBJ1-4; tentatively, D is TRBD1 (5 bases). CDR1 and CDR2 from the germline V gene are LGHDT and YNNKEL (reference sequence). The V end lost 4 bases, the J end lost 8 bases, and 17 bases lay between the germline ends. This CDR3 has 15 residues. The CDR3 sequence is CASSPRGSLGEKLFF. The DNA for the CDR3 is TGTGCCAGCAGCCCGAGGGGAAGCCTGGGGGAAAAACTGTTTTTT.

CDR3 amino acids: CSAGRGRETQYF. The CDR3 DNA reads TGCAGTGCCGGCAGGGGACGAGAGACCCAGTACTTC. V usage is TRBV20-1 and J usage is TRBJ2-5; perhaps TRBD1 as D (6 bases). The V end was cut by 6 bases, the J end by 4 bases, with 12 bases between. This CDR3 has 12 amino acids. Germline-derived CDR1 and CDR2 are DFQATT and SNEGSKA (reference sequence).

This clonotype was observed a handful of times. The J gene is TRBJ1-2, the V gene TRBV20-1; no clear D. This CDR3 has 15 amino acids. Trimming removed 0 bases at V and 2 bases at J, with 13 bases between. The germline V gene has CDR1 DFQATT and CDR2 SNEGSKA (reference sequence). The CDR3 sequence: CSARDLQPANYGYTF. The DNA for the CDR3 is TGCAGTGCTAGAGATCTACAGCCAGCCAACTATGGCTACACCTTC.

The genes are TRBV27 and TRBJ2-7; no clear D gene. CDR1 and CDR2 from the germline V gene are MNHEY and SMNVEV (reference sequence). The CDR3 runs 13 residues. V lost 6 bases and J 1 base, leaving 10 bases between the germline ends. In DNA, the CDR3 is TGTGCCAGCAGACCAGAGTATTCCTACGAGCAGTACTTC. Its protein product is CASRPEYSYEQYF.

This clonotype was seen more than once but under ten times. The chain couples TRBV6-5 to TRBJ2-1; D is unclear. Trimming shortened V by 5 bases and J by 4 bases, and 12 bases separated the two germline ends. CDR3 size: 14 residues. Germline CDR1 is MNHEY and CDR2 is SVGAGI. CDR3 region: CASSPGRPYNEQFF. The CDR3 DNA follows: TGTGCCAGCAGTCCCGGACGGCCGTACAATGAGCAGTTCTTC.

The rearrangement links TRBV27 to TRBJ2-2, with D unclear. The germline V gene encodes CDR1 MNHEY and CDR2 SMNVEV (reference sequence). Trimming removed 5 bases from V and 5 bases from J, with 6 bases in between. This CDR3 contains 12 residues. CDR3 bases: TGTGCCAGCAGTGTTCTAACCGGGGAGCTGTTTTTT. Encoded protein: CASSVLTGELFF.

This clonotype has a handful of counts. The chain couples TRBV9 to TRBJ2-3; D unclear. V shed 0 bases and J shed 7 bases, with 15 bases lying between them. CDR1 and CDR2 from the germline V gene are SGDLS and YYNGEE. This CDR3 contains 15 residues. The CDR3 sequence is CASSVEEPLSHTQYF. Written as DNA, the CDR3 is TGTGCCAGCAGCGTAGAAGAGCCCCTCAGTCATACGCAGTATTTT.

This clonotype was observed many times. The CDR3, as DNA: TGCAGCGTAGAGACTAGCGGGAGGTACGAGCAGTACTTC. As protein: CSVETSGRYEQYF. The chain employs TRBV29-1 and TRBJ2-7; 13 positions agree with TRBD2. CDR3 length: 13 residues. J lost 4 bases, V lost 6 bases, and 3 bases had no gene match. The V gene's germline CDR1 is SQVTM and CDR2 ANQGSEA.

J is TRBJ1-2 and V is TRBV3-1; D may be TRBD1 (5 bases). CDR3 length: 16 amino acids. Germline values: CDR1 LGHDT, CDR2 YNNKEL (reference sequence). V shed 1 base and J shed 2 bases, with 14 bases lying between them. This chain's CDR3 is CASSQGGGAQNYGYTF. DNA of the CDR3: TGTGCCAGCAGCCAAGGCGGTGGGGCCCAGAACTATGGCTACACCTTC.

Concerning this clonotype itself: A much bigger clone sits one base away, suggesting this may be a read error. The genes are TRBV28 and TRBJ2-7, with 7 bases that match TRBD2. Germline V gene sequence: CDR1 MDHEN, CDR2 SYDVKM. The CDR3 is 15 residues long. Trimming took 7 bases from V and 2 from J; bases not matched to a gene: 11. The CDR3 is CASNSPTSATYEQYF. In DNA, the CDR3 is TGTGCCAGCAATTCACCAACTAGCGCGACCTACGAGCAGTACTTC. Using reference TRBV28 and TRBJ2-7 for the parts outside the CDR3, the full variable domain is DVKVTQSSRYLVKRTGEKVFLECVQDMDHENMFWYRQDPGLGLRLIYFSYDVKMKEKGDIPEGYSVSREKKERFSLILESASTNQTSMYLCASNSPTSATYEQYFGPGTRLTVT.

This clonotype was observed a few times. V and J are TRBV4-2 and TRBJ1-4; the D gene is possibly TRBD1 (5 bases). V gave up 4 bases and J gave up 3 bases, with 18 bases separating them. The CDR3 extends over 17 amino acids. Germline-derived CDR1 and CDR2 are LGHNA and YNFKEQ. CDR3 amino acids: CASSPPHPGSANEKLFF. The CDR3, as DNA: TGTGCCAGCAGCCCACCTCACCCAGGGTCTGCTAATGAAAAACTGTTTTTT.

A single count supports this clonotype. V usage is TRBV12-3 or TRBV12-4 and J usage is TRBJ2-3; 9 bases align to TRBD1. Unmatched junction bases numbered 6, after V lost 5 bases and J lost 6 bases. The CDR3 is 14 amino acids. This chain's CDR3 is CASSRQGEGDTQYF. CDR3 nucleotides: TGTGCCAGCAGTCGACAGGGGGAGGGGGATACGCAGTATTTT.

This clonotype has more than one count but fewer than ten. The J gene is TRBJ2-1, the V gene TRBV9, with 10 bases fitting TRBD2. V dropped 0 bases and J dropped 8; count of bases not matched to a gene: 2. Germline V gives CDR1 SGDLS, CDR2 YYNGEE. CDR3 length: 14 residues. The CDR3 region has the DNA TGTGCCAGCAGCGTAGTTGGGACTAGCGATGAGCAGTTCTTC. It encodes CASSVVGTSDEQFF.

The V call is TRBV11-2, the J call TRBJ2-6; 10 bases map to TRBD2. Germline V gives CDR1 SGHAT, CDR2 FQNNGV. V shed 4 bases, J shed 2 bases, and the junction held 2 bases outside the gene matches. This CDR3 region has 16 residues. This CDR3 is CASSSGLAAGANVLTF. The CDR3 nucleotides are TGTGCCAGCAGCTCCGGACTAGCGGCTGGGGCCAACGTCCTGACTTTC.

The chain carries TRBV29-1 and TRBJ1-6, with a possible D match to TRBD1 (5 bases). V dropped 4 bases and J dropped 5 bases, with 15 bases sitting between them. Germline V gene data show CDR1 as SQVTM and CDR2 as ANQGSEA. The CDR3 has 15 residues. The CDR3 reads CSVVLRGRHNSPLHF. The CDR3 region has the DNA TGCAGCGTTGTATTGAGGGGACGGCATAATTCACCCCTCCACTTT.

In this sample, this clonotype turned up a few times. The rearrangement uses TRBV12-5 and TRBJ2-1; 10 bases are a match to TRBD1. The V gene's germline CDR1 is LGHNT and CDR2 FRNRAP. This CDR3 contains 18 residues. With V trimmed by 0 bases and J by 4 bases, 9 bases remained unmatched. CDR3 in amino acids: CASGLVVTGTGDYNEQFF. In DNA form, the CDR3 reads TGTGCTAGTGGTTTGGTGGTTACCGGGACAGGGGATTACAATGAGCAGTTCTTC.

V and J are TRBV6-1 and TRBJ1-4; 10 bases align to TRBD1. CDR1 MNHNS and CDR2 SASEGT come from the germline V gene. CDR3 length: 15 amino acids. V dropped 6 bases and J dropped 6; count of bases not matched to a gene: 7. The CDR3 sequence is CASSRRDRGDEKLFF. The CDR3 DNA reads as TGTGCCAGCAGCCGCCGGGACAGGGGAGATGAAAAACTGTTTTTT.

The chain carries TRBV5-1 and TRBJ2-7; 10 nucleotides line up with TRBD2. The CDR3 runs 16 residues. J lost 7 bases, V lost 4 bases, and 14 bases had no gene match. The V gene's germline CDR1 is SGHRS and CDR2 YFSETQ. CDR3 in DNA: TGCGCCAGCAGCCCTGAAGCGGGAGGGCCTTACAATGAGCAGTACTTC. It encodes CASSPEAGGPYNEQYF.

The chain uses TRBV25-1 and TRBJ2-5; TRBD1 is a possible D gene (6 bases). Germline CDR1 reads MGHDK; CDR2 reads SYGVNS. The CDR3 contains 19 residues. Trimming removed 4 bases at V and 4 bases at J, with 28 bases between. CDR3 coding DNA: TGTGCCAGCAGTGGGGTCCTGGTTGCGTCCCCGGACAGTTCAGAGACCCAGTACTTC. Translated, it gives CASSGVLVASPDSSETQYF.

This chain joins TRBV3-1 and TRBJ2-5; 9 nucleotides line up with TRBD1. The DNA end lines up better with TRBJ2-7; the J call may be wrong. The CDR3 runs 15 residues. Germline V gene lookup returns CDR1 LGHDT and CDR2 YNNKEL (reference sequence). CDR3 sequence (DNA): TGTGCCAGCAGCCAATACACAGGGGGCGGTTACGAGCAGTACTTC. Residues: CASSQYTGGGYEQYF.

This clonotype was found a few times. The V call is TRBV20-1, the J call TRBJ2-1; D call uncertain. CDR3 length equals 13 residues. V gave up 1 base and J gave up 5 bases, with 9 bases separating them. The germline V gene encodes CDR1 DFQATT and CDR2 SNEGSKA (reference sequence). The DNA for the CDR3 is TGCAGTGCTAGAGGGCTAGAGGACAATGAGCAGTTCTTC. Its translation is CSARGLEDNEQFF.

The table lists this clonotype with a few counts. This sequence joins TRBV20-1 and TRBJ2-5; unclear D gene. The V and J ends lost 6 bases and 5 bases respectively, with 10 bases between them. CDR3 length equals 11 residues. Looked up from germline, CDR1 is DFQATT and CDR2 is SNEGSKA (reference sequence). The CDR3 DNA sequence: TGCAGTGCCCCCTCGTCGGAGACCCAGTACTTC. It yields the protein CSAPSSETQYF.